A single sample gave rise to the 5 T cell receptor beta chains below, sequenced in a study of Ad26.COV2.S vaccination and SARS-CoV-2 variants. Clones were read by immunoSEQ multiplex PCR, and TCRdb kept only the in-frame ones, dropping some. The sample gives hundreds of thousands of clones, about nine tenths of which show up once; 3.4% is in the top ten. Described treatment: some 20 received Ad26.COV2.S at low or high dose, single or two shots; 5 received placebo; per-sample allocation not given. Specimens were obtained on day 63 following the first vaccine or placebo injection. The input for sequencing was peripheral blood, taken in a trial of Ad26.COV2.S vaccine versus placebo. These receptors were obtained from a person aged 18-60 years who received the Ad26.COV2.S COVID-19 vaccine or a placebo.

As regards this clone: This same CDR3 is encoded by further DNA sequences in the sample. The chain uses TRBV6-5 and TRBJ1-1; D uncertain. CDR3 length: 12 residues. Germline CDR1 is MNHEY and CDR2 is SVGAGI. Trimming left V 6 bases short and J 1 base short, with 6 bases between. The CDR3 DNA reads TGTGCCAGCAGCCGTGGGAACACTGAAGCTTTCTTT. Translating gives CASSRGNTEAFF.

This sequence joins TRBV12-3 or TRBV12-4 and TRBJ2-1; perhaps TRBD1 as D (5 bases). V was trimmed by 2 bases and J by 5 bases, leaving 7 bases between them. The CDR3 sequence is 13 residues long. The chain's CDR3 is CASSLPRDNEQFF. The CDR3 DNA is TGTGCCAGCAGTTTACCCAGGGACAATGAGCAGTTCTTC.

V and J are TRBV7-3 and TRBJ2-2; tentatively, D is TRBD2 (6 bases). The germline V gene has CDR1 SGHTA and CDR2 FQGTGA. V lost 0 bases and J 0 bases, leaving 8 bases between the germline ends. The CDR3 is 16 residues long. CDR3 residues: CASSLTGLSNTGELFF. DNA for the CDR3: TGTGCCAGCAGCTTAACGGGACTGTCGAACACCGGGGAGCTGTTTTTT. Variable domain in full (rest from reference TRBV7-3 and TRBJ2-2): GAGVSQTPSNKVTEKGKYVELRCDPISGHTALYWYRQSLGQGPEFLIYFQGTGAADDSGLPNDRFFAVRPEGSVSTLKIQRTERGDSAVYLCASSLTGLSNTGELFFGEGSRLTVL.

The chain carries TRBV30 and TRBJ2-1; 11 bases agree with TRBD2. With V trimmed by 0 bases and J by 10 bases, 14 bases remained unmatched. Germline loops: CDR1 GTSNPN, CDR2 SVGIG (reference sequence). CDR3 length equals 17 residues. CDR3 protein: CAWSVWRTSGSREEQFF. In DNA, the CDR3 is TGTGCCTGGAGTGTATGGAGGACTAGCGGGTCAAGGGAGGAGCAGTTCTTC.

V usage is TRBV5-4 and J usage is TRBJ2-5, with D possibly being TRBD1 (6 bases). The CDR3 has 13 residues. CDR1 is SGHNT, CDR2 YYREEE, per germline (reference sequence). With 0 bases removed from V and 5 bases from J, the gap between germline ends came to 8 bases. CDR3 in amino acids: CASSLDRAETQYF. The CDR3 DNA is TGTGCCAGCAGCTTGGACAGGGCGGAGACCCAGTACTTC.